The present TCR beta chain was sequenced within a study of blood T cells in healthy people across ages. Overall study findings and caveats: Since the PBMCs were unsorted, naive and antigen-experienced cells could not be conclusively compared.

Comment on this clonotype: Its cognate antigen is unknown.

Primed by a sample-barcoded 5' primer and a J-beta primer mix, a second PCR proceeded for roughly 6 to 12 cycles. TCRdb re-analysed the 5' RACE reads in MiXCR, keeping a single row per CDR3 protein. In the table there are fewer than 1,200,000 distinct CDR3 sequences, approximately 25% of which are singletons. The germline CDR1 and CDR2 sequences are MGHRA and YSYEKL. Trimming cost V 6 bases and J 7 bases, with 10 bases left between them. The CDR3 length is 12 residues. This same sample was also part of a study on T cells of mothers and their children. From that second work: Researchers found no T cell clones that were persistent and microchimeric.

The chain is built from TRBV4-1 and TRBJ1-5, with unresolved D. The sample consisted of blood. The sequence was collected from a girl aged 2 to 10 in good health. The CDR3 sequence is CASRTPGQPQHF. As DNA, the CDR3 is TGCGCCAGCAGGACACCCGGGCAGCCCCAGCATTTT.